The sequence of this T cell receptor beta chain was determined in a study of blood T cell repertoires in COVID-19. Study summary: Acute and convalescent COVID-19 specimens originated in the United States, Italy and Spain. Sources were T cells, B-cell-depleted T cells, or PBMCs; the material itself was cDNA or gDNA.

Original data processing: Amplification of reference gene primers provided the estimated nucleated cell counts. Some clones are missing from TCRdb's copy, which holds only in-frame ones; the method was immunoSEQ multiplex PCR. The V and J calls and clone size were taken over from that table, and D and trimming were inferred from the DNA. In the table there are just under 350,000 clones, around 90% of which are singletons. The CDR3 is 12 amino acids. Germline trimming cut 6 bases from V and 15 bases from J; bases unmatched to any gene: 8. The V and J genes are TRBV12-3 or TRBV12-4 and TRBJ1-4; 9 bases align to TRBD1. This receptor was identified in a woman aged 18 to 35 who had recovered from COVID-19. Sample: peripheral blood. CDR3 sequence: CASRAGQGVVFF. In nucleotides, the CDR3 is TGTGCCAGCAGGGCGGGACAGGGAGTGGTGTTTTTT.